The 11 T cell receptor beta chains below all came from one sample that was sequenced in a study of shared clonotypes between healthy human individuals (dated by TCRdb to 2018 to 2020). Libraries were prepared through the immunoSEQ multiplex PCR assay. TCRdb took this table from immuneACCESS and kept in-frame rearrangements with V and J called. Such tables lack part of the clones; where checked against another copy, unresolved V genes explain under half of the gap, and the rest is unexplained. The sample table holds almost 700,000 clones, of which roughly nine tenths were seen once. The top ten constitute about 24% of the sample. CD8 naive samples were obtained by positive selection for CCR7 among CD45RO-negative cells, yielding a CD45RA+CCR7+ population from which TemRA cells were excluded. Sequenced: naive CD8+ T cells sorted from blood. The cell subset or site label corresponds to: CD45RA+CCR7+. The receptors were sampled from a man in his thirties or forties in good health.

This rearrangement joins TRBV2 to TRBJ2-6; 7 bases line up with TRBD1. Germline loops: CDR1 SNHLY, CDR2 FYNNEI. V gave up 2 bases and J gave up 3 bases; unmatched junction bases: 4. The length of the CDR3 is 16 residues. CDR3 amino acids: CASSEPQGIGANVLTF. The CDR3 DNA reads as TGTGCCAGCAGTGAACCACAGGGGATTGGGGCCAACGTCCTGACTTTC.

In this sample, this clone turned up once. This sequence joins TRBV25-1 and TRBJ1-1; D is uncertain. CDR1 and CDR2 (germline): MGHDK, SYGVNS. The CDR3 extends over 11 amino acids. Trimming removed 3 bases at V and 4 bases at J, with 3 bases between. CDR3 DNA sequence: TGTGCCAGCAGTGAGTCCACTGAAGCTTTCTTT. Translated: CASSESTEAFF. The variable domain in full, completed from reference TRBV25-1 and TRBJ1-1, reads EADIYQTPRYLVIGTGKKITLECSQTMGHDKMYWYQQDPGMELHLIHYSYGVNSTEKGDLSSESTVSRIRTEHFPLTLESARPSHTSQYLCASSESTEAFFGQGTRLTVV.

J is TRBJ2-2 and V is TRBV9; D is possibly TRBD2 (6 bases). CDR3 size: 14 residues. In germline, CDR1 is SGDLS, CDR2 YYNGEE. Trimming stripped 2 bases from V and 4 bases from J, with 9 bases between. CDR3 in DNA: TGTGCCAGCAGCGTTGGTAGCGGCACCGGGGAGCTGTTTTTT. Its translation: CASSVGSGTGELFF.

The rearrangement links TRBV19 to TRBJ2-3, with 9 bases aligning to TRBD2. The germline V gene has CDR1 LNHDA and CDR2 SQIVND (reference sequence). V trimming: 3 bases; J trimming: 2 bases; junction bases outside the gene matches: 3. The CDR3 contains 15 residues. The chain's CDR3 is CASSISGSDTDTQYF. DNA of the CDR3: TGTGCCAGTAGTATTAGCGGGAGTGACACAGATACGCAGTATTTT.

J is TRBJ2-3 and V is TRBV30; maybe TRBD2 (6 bases). V dropped 0 bases and J dropped 6 bases, with 13 bases sitting between them. Germline V CDR1 and CDR2: GTSNPN, SVGIG (reference sequence). The CDR3 length is 14 residues. The CDR3 spells CAWSVGASGDTQYF. CDR3 coding DNA: TGTGCCTGGAGTGTGGGAGCCAGCGGGGATACGCAGTATTTT.

The rearrangement links TRBV7-9 to TRBJ2-7, with D possibly matching TRBD2 (7 bases). The length of the CDR3 is 17 residues. Looked up from germline, CDR1 is SEHNR and CDR2 is FQNEAQ (reference sequence). Trimming removed 3 bases at V and 1 base at J, with 19 bases between. CDR3 coding DNA: TGTGCCAGCAGCTTTGGGGGCACTAGCGCAGAGTCCTACGAGCAGTACTTC. Translation: CASSFGGTSAESYEQYF.

The chain is built from TRBV7-6 and TRBJ2-1; D is perhaps TRBD1 (6 bases). With 4 bases removed from V and 4 bases from J, the gap between germline ends came to 8 bases. The CDR3 spans 13 residues. Germline-derived CDR1 and CDR2 are SGHVS and FNYEAQ. CDR3 protein: CASSSTGYNEQFF. CDR3 DNA: TGTGCCAGCAGCTCCACAGGGTACAATGAGCAGTTCTTC.

The rearrangement links TRBV7-9 to TRBJ1-2; D remains unclear. The CDR3 is made up of 14 amino acids. Germline V gene data show CDR1 as SEHNR and CDR2 as FQNEAQ (reference sequence). Trimming shortened V by 4 bases and J by 7 bases, and 16 bases separated the two germline ends. Here the CDR3 reads CASSSLLVYGGYTF. The CDR3 DNA is TGTGCCAGCAGCTCCCTCCTCGTGTACGGTGGCTACACCTTC.

The rearrangement links TRBV10-2 to TRBJ2-7, with D perhaps given as TRBD1 or TRBD2 (5 bases each). Germline loops: CDR1 WSHSY, CDR2 SAAADI. The CDR3 covers 12 residues. V gave up 5 bases and J gave up 6 bases, with 11 bases separating them. CDR3 region: CASSLGRAEQYF. In DNA, the CDR3 is TGCGCCAGCAGTCTGGGACGCGCCGAGCAGTACTTC.

The chain couples TRBV5-3 to TRBJ2-3; no definite D call. TRBV5-3 is known as an ORF, though its function is uncertain. V was cut by 4 bases and J by 4 bases, with 22 bases left in between. This CDR3 is built from 17 residues. This CDR3 reads CARSNTVNRIVADTQYF. The DNA of the CDR3 is TGTGCCAGAAGCAATACGGTGAACCGTATTGTCGCAGATACGCAGTATTTT.

CDR3 sequence (DNA): TGTGCCAGCAGCGGATCCATCAGACTAGTTACAGATACGCAGTATTTT. It encodes CASSGSIRLVTDTQYF. The chain links TRBV9 to TRBJ2-3; D might be TRBD2 (6 bases). Trimming took off 3 bases at V and 3 bases at J, with 17 bases between the two ends. Germline V gene lookup returns CDR1 SGDLS and CDR2 YYNGEE. The CDR3 is 16 amino acids.